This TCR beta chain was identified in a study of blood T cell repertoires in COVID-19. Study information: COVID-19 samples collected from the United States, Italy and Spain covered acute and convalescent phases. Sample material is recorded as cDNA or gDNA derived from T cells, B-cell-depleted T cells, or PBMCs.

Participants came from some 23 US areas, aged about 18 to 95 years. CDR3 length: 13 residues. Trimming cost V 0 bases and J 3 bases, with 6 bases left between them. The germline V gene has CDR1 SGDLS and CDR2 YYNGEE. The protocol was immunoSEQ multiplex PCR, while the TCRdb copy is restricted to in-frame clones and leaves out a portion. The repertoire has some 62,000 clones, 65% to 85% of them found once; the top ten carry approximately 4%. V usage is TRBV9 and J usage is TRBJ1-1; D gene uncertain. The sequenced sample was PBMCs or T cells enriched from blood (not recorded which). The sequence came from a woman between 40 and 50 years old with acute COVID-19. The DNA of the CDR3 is TGTGCCAGCAGCGTAGCTACGGACACTGAAGCTTTCTTT. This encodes CASSVATDTEAFF.